Each of the 21 T cell receptor beta chains below was sequenced from the same sample in a study of blood T cell repertoires in COVID-19. Assay used: immunoSEQ multiplex PCR; TCRdb lists only in-frame clones, some missing. The data contain 60,000 to 65,000 clones, approximately 83% of them singletons. The sample comprised peripheral blood. The receptors come from a man aged 50 to 59 with COVID-19, enrolled during active disease.

This CDR3 reads CASSYTGVNTEAFF. CDR3 DNA sequence: TGTGCCAGCAGTTATACAGGGGTGAACACTGAAGCTTTCTTT. This sequence joins TRBV7-9 and TRBJ1-1; TRBD1 matches at 7 bases. This CDR3 spans 14 amino acids. CDR1 and CDR2 (germline): SEHNR, FQNEAQ (reference sequence). The ends lost 6 bases at V and 0 bases at J; junction bases unmatched: 4. Together with reference TRBV7-9 and TRBJ1-1, the CDR3 gives the full variable domain: DTGVSQNPRHKITKRGQNVTFRCDPISEHNRLYWYRQTLGQGPEFLTYFQNEAQLEKSRLLSDRFSAERPKGSFSTLEIQRTEQGDSAMYLCASSYTGVNTEAFFGQGTRLTVV.

This clone was detected once. This chain connects TRBV5-1 to TRBJ2-5, with D maybe TRBD2 (5 bases). The germline gives CDR1 SGHRS, CDR2 YFSETQ. Trimming stripped 2 bases from V and 2 bases from J, with 22 bases between. The CDR3 covers 18 residues. CDR3 in amino acids: CASSFSLRVAAPQETQYF. CDR3 nucleotide sequence: TGCGCCAGCAGCTTTTCCTTGCGGGTGGCAGCACCTCAAGAGACCCAGTACTTC.

J is TRBJ2-1 and V is TRBV6-6, with 11 bases lining up with TRBD1. The J segment lost 6 bases and the V segment lost 7 bases, leaving 8 bases of the junction unmatched. The CDR3 is 15 residues long. The V gene's germline CDR1 is MNHNY and CDR2 SVGAGI (reference sequence). The CDR3 nucleotides read TGTGCCAGCAACACGCACGGGACAGGGGGCAATGAGCAGTTCTTC. As protein: CASNTHGTGGNEQFF.

V is TRBV3-1 (or the pseudogene TRBV3-2) and J is TRBJ2-3; possible D gene TRBD2, 6 bases. Per the germline V gene, CDR1 is LGHDT and CDR2 is YNNKEL (reference sequence). V shed 1 base and J shed 0 bases, with 8 bases lying between them. This CDR3 comprises 15 residues. The CDR3 sequence: CASSQGGTSTDTQYF. The CDR3 DNA follows: TGTGCCAGCAGCCAAGGCGGGACTAGCACAGATACGCAGTATTTT.

V is TRBV27 and J is TRBJ2-1; 9 bases fit TRBD1. Germline-derived CDR1 and CDR2 are MNHEY and SMNVEV (reference sequence). V lost 5 bases and J lost 3; bases outside the gene matches: 11. The CDR3 sequence is 17 residues long. In nucleotides, the CDR3 is TGTGCCAGCAGTCTAAGGCCGGGACAGGGTTTCTACAATGAGCAGTTCTTC. This gives the protein CASSLRPGQGFYNEQFF.

This clone was detected only once. The V gene is TRBV5-5, the J gene TRBJ2-1; no definite D call. This CDR3 comprises 13 residues. Trimming shortened V by 2 bases and J by 6 bases, and 9 bases separated the two germline ends. Germline-derived CDR1 and CDR2 are SGHKS and YYEKEE (reference sequence). CDR3 DNA sequence: TGTGCCAGCAGCTTAACGGGTACCAATGAGCAGTTCTTC. It translates to CASSLTGTNEQFF. Complete variable domain (other parts from reference TRBV5-5 and TRBJ2-1): DAGVTQSPTHLIKTRGQQVTLRCSPISGHKSVSWYQQVLGQGPQFIFQYYEKEERGRGNFPDRFSARQFPNYSSELNVNALLLGDSALYLCASSLTGTNEQFFGPGTRLTVL.

This chain connects TRBV9 to TRBJ2-1; TRBD2 aligns across 7 bases. Germline assignment: CDR1 SGDLS and CDR2 YYNGEE. The V gene end was trimmed by 0 bases and the J gene end by 9 bases; junction bases not matched to a gene: 9. The CDR3 is 15 amino acids. CDR3 loop: CASSVGGRGGSEQFF. As DNA, the CDR3 is TGTGCCAGCAGCGTAGGTGGGAGGGGAGGAAGTGAGCAGTTCTTC.

The chain links TRBV9 to TRBJ2-2; TRBD1 aligns across 8 bases. The CDR3 runs to 16 residues. Germline V CDR1 and CDR2: SGDLS, YYNGEE. V shed 4 bases and J 0 bases; nucleotides not matched to a gene: 5. The CDR3 DNA reads as TGTGCCAGCAGCTCCGGGACAGGAACGAACACCGGGGAGCTGTTTTTT. It codes for CASSSGTGTNTGELFF.

J is TRBJ2-3 and V is TRBV9; 12 bases agree with TRBD2. Germline values: CDR1 SGDLS, CDR2 YYNGEE. J gave up 2 bases and V 1 base, and 11 bases lay outside the gene matches. The CDR3 totals 19 residues. CDR3 sequence reads: CASSVTLAGGPETTDTQYF. CDR3 sequence (DNA): TGTGCCAGCAGCGTAACACTAGCGGGAGGCCCGGAAACCACAGATACGCAGTATTTT.

The chain joins TRBV14 to TRBJ2-5, with TRBD2 identical over 7 bases. Losses at the gene ends were 4 bases for V and 2 bases for J; bases not matched to a gene: 10. Germline-derived CDR1 and CDR2 are SGHDN and FVKESK. The CDR3 length is 16 residues. CDR3 in amino acids: CASSPFGSGAQETQYF. The CDR3 DNA follows: TGTGCCAGCAGCCCTTTTGGGAGCGGGGCACAAGAGACCCAGTACTTC.

This clone was picked up one time. The genes are TRBV7-8 and TRBJ2-7, with D perhaps matching TRBD1 (7 bases). Deletions cut 1 base from V and 4 bases from J, with 17 bases between. The CDR3 is 16 amino acids. Germline lookup yields CDR1 SGHVS and CDR2 FQNEAQ. The DNA for the CDR3 is TGTGCCAGCAGCTTAGTGGGGGCCAGGGGGGCGTACGAGCAGTACTTC. Translating it yields CASSLVGARGAYEQYF.

This clone was seen once. The rearrangement uses TRBV7-8 and TRBJ1-1, with a weak D call TRBD1 (6 bases). The CDR3 has 15 residues. Trimming removed 1 base from V and 1 base from J, with 10 bases in between. Germline values: CDR1 SGHVS, CDR2 FQNEAQ. The CDR3 nucleotides read TGTGCCAGCAGCTTAGATCAAGGGGGGAACACTGAAGCTTTCTTT. Its protein product is CASSLDQGGNTEAFF.

A few counts support this clone. This rearrangement joins TRBV12-3 or TRBV12-4 to TRBJ2-2, with a tentative D call TRBD1 (6 bases). V lost 4 bases, J lost 8 bases, and 11 bases lay in between. The CDR3 consists of 13 residues. The CDR3 sequence is CASSSDRSGELFF. CDR3 nucleotides: TGTGCCAGCAGTTCCGACAGGTCAGGGGAGCTGTTTTTT.

The V call is TRBV18, the J call TRBJ2-7, with unresolved D. Germline V gene sequence: CDR1 KGHSH, CDR2 LQKENI. The CDR3 consists of 14 residues. Trimming shortened V by 3 bases and J by 3 bases, and 12 bases separated the two germline ends. The CDR3 loop reads CASSPSVGDYEQYF. The CDR3 nucleotides read TGTGCCAGCTCACCGTCTGTGGGCGACTACGAGCAGTACTTC.

The chain has TRBV5-1 and TRBJ1-1; D possibly corresponds to TRBD1 (5 bases). Trimming took off 4 bases at V and 0 bases at J, with 16 bases between the two ends. Germline-derived CDR1 and CDR2 are SGHRS and YFSETQ. This CDR3 comprises 16 residues. The CDR3 DNA reads as TGCGCCAGCAGCCCGGGGGGGAATCGTATGAACACTGAAGCTTTCTTT. Its translation is CASSPGGNRMNTEAFF. The full variable domain, completed using reference TRBV5-1 and TRBJ1-1, is KAGVTQTPRYLIKTRGQQVTLSCSPISGHRSVSWYQQTPGQGLQFLFEYFSETQRNKGNFPGRFSGRQFSNSRSEMNVSTLELGDSALYLCASSPGGNRMNTEAFFGQGTRLTVV.

The gene calls are TRBV19 and TRBJ2-2; TRBD2 agrees at 7 bases. V lost 3 bases, J lost 4 bases, and 5 bases stayed unmatched. This CDR3 has 15 amino acids. Germline-derived CDR1 and CDR2 are LNHDA and SQIVND (reference sequence). Written as DNA, the CDR3 is TGTGCCAGTAGTATGGGAGGGAGCTTCACCGGGGAGCTGTTTTTT. It translates to CASSMGGSFTGELFF. Complete variable domain (other parts from reference TRBV19 and TRBJ2-2): DGGITQSPKYLFRKEGQNVTLSCEQNLNHDAMYWYRQDPGQGLRLIYYSQIVNDFQKGDIAEGYSVSREKKESFPLTVTSAQKNPTAFYLCASSMGGSFTGELFFGEGSRLTVL.

The J gene is TRBJ1-1, the V gene TRBV9; D unresolved. The CDR3 spans 15 residues. Germline lookup yields CDR1 SGDLS and CDR2 YYNGEE. V lost 1 base and J 1 base, leaving 11 bases between the germline ends. CDR3 DNA: TGTGCCAGCAGCGTACTTTCCACAGCGAACACTGAAGCTTTCTTT. Translated: CASSVLSTANTEAFF.

The chain is built from TRBV2 and TRBJ2-1; the match to TRBD1 covers 7 bases. CDR3 length: 14 residues. Per the germline V gene, CDR1 is SNHLY and CDR2 is FYNNEI. J gave up 5 bases and V 7 bases, and 8 bases lay outside the gene matches. CDR3 nucleotides: TGTGCCAGCACTACCCTCACAGGGGACAATGAGCAGTTCTTC. It codes for CASTTLTGDNEQFF.

The J gene is TRBJ1-5, the V gene TRBV24-1; no firm D call. The CDR3 loop spans 13 amino acids. Between the trimmed V and J ends, which lost 5 bases and 5 bases, there was a span of 9 bases. Germline V gives CDR1 KGHDR, CDR2 SFDVKD. CDR3 region: CATSVRGDQPQHF. The DNA of the CDR3 is TGTGCCACCAGTGTACGCGGGGATCAGCCCCAGCATTTT.

V gene TRBV10-2 combines with J gene TRBJ1-5, with D possibly matching TRBD1 (5 bases). The V end lost 1 base, the J end lost 1 base, and 14 bases lay between the germline ends. Germline assignment: CDR1 WSHSY and CDR2 SAAADI. The CDR3 is made up of 17 amino acids. The CDR3 loop is CASSEWGGEGSNQPQHF. DNA for the CDR3: TGCGCCAGCAGTGAGTGGGGAGGGGAAGGAAGCAATCAGCCCCAGCATTTT.

This chain uses TRBV24-1 with TRBJ2-3, with 8 positions matching TRBD2. The trim removed 2 bases at V and 6 bases at J, leaving 12 bases unmatched. This CDR3 comprises 17 residues. Germline loops: CDR1 KGHDR, CDR2 SFDVKD. The CDR3 DNA is TGTGCCACCAGTGATTGGGTAGCGGGGAGGCAGGTTGATACGCAGTATTTT. Translation: CATSDWVAGRQVDTQYF.